This record covers a single T cell receptor (beta chain). Its specificity is unknown. V lost 6 bases and J lost 0; bases outside the gene matches: 7. CDR3 length: 17 amino acids. Looked up from germline, CDR1 is SEHNR and CDR2 is FQNEAQ (reference sequence). The sample originates from a study of T cell responses to AZD1222 COVID-19 vaccine. About the research overall: Some second doses came at about 4 weeks and others at about 12 weeks; these were pooled.

Clones were sequenced by immunoSEQ multiplex PCR, and TCRdb holds only the in-frame ones, with some missing. The table has approximately 190,000 clones, under 95% seen once; the top ten hold approximately 0.98%. Study-wide results and caveats: Possibly, clonal diversity was underestimated; donors were largely white British and included more females. Spike-specific TCR depth and breadth grew after two AZD1222 doses.

This chain uses TRBV7-9 with TRBJ1-5; 11 bases map to TRBD1. Sequencing was performed on peripheral blood, taken on day 0 of AZD1222 vaccination. The sequence was obtained from an adult in good health. CDR3 in amino acids: CASRYGTGGRSNQPQHF. The CDR3 DNA sequence: TGTGCCAGCAGATACGGGACAGGGGGTCGTAGCAATCAGCCCCAGCATTTT.